The 12 T cell receptor beta chains presented below share a single source sample, sequenced in a study of T cells expressing NK-cell markers. TCRdb reprocessed the 5' RACE reads and reports one entry per CDR3 protein, with no DNA. This sample lists 500,000 to 600,000 distinct CDR3 sequences; its ten largest clones have around 3.3%. The source material was blood T cells: a sorted CD56 or NKG2C T cell subset, CD4+ or CD8+ T cells, or bulk PBMC T cells (not recorded which). The receptors stem from a man aged 18 to 30 in good health.

The chain carries TRBV4-3 and TRBJ2-3; without DNA, the TCRdb call of TRBD2 cannot be checked. CDR3 size: 16 residues. CDR1 is LGHNA and CDR2 is YSLEER in the germline V gene. The CDR3 is CASSDGLVGVTDTQYF.

Here the CDR3 reads CASSRTGTGGTDTQYF. This chain connects TRBV6-1 to TRBJ2-3; with no DNA, the TCRdb D assignment of TRBD1 cannot be verified. CDR1 and CDR2 (germline): MNHNS, SASEGT. This CDR3 spans 16 amino acids.

V is TRBV5-6 and J is TRBJ1-2; there is no DNA to check the TCRdb D call of TRBD1. This CDR3 has 15 amino acids. The germline gives CDR1 SGHDT, CDR2 YYEEEE. The CDR3 loop reads CASSFRDRVLYGYTF. The full variable domain, rest sourced from reference TRBV5-6 and TRBJ1-2, is DAGVTQSPTHLIKTRGQQVTLRCSPKSGHDTVSWYQQALGQGPQFIFQYYEEEERQRGNFPDRFSGHQFPNYSSELNVNALLLGDSALYLCASSFRDRVLYGYTFGSGTRLTVV.

CDR3 protein: CSASGKSTFYNEQFF. V usage is TRBV20-1 and J usage is TRBJ2-1; no DNA is available, so the TRBD1 call from TCRdb remains unchecked. Germline loops: CDR1 DFQATT, CDR2 SNEGSKA (reference sequence). The length of the CDR3 is 15 residues.

The chain combines TRBV29-1 with TRBJ2-7; TCRdb designates TRBD2, a call that cannot be tested without DNA. CDR3 length: 15 residues. Germline assignment: CDR1 SQVTM and CDR2 ANQGSEA. CDR3: CSVEDKGLEDYEQYF.

The genes are TRBV18 and TRBJ1-1; TCRdb names TRBD1, which stays unverified in the absence of DNA. Germline CDR1 is KGHSH and CDR2 is LQKENI. The CDR3 is made up of 12 amino acids. CDR3 loop: CASSVDRREAFF.

The genes are TRBV3-1 and TRBJ2-1; as DNA is missing, the TRBD1 call by TCRdb cannot be tested. This CDR3 region has 17 residues. CDR1 and CDR2 from the germline V gene are LGHDT and YNNKEL (reference sequence). This chain's CDR3 is CASSQGLTAGGVRKQFF.

This chain uses TRBV12-3 or TRBV12-4 with TRBJ2-4; TCRdb outputs TRBD2, but without DNA this stays unchecked. The CDR3 covers 16 residues. The CDR3 spells CASRSPRELAKNIQYF.

The V and J genes are TRBV6-5 and TRBJ1-1; TCRdb reports TRBD1, a call that lacks DNA to check it against. Germline CDR1 and CDR2: MNHEY and SVGAGI. The CDR3 is 19 residues long. CDR3 residues: CASSYSREVLGGSRTEAFF.

The CDR3 loop reads CASSYSWLAEPQETQYF. The V gene is TRBV6-2 or TRBV6-3, the J gene TRBJ2-5; there is no DNA to check the TCRdb D call of TRBD2. The CDR3 covers 17 residues. CDR1 and CDR2 from the germline V gene are MNHEY and SVGEGT.

This chain joins TRBV7-6 and TRBJ2-2; TCRdb names TRBD2, which stays unverified in the absence of DNA. The germline V gene encodes CDR1 SGHVS and CDR2 FNYEAQ. CDR3 length: 19 residues. CDR3 sequence reads: CASSLLAGGPSRAAGELFF.

The J gene is TRBJ2-7, the V gene TRBV20-1. Germline values: CDR1 DFQATT, CDR2 SNEGSKA (reference sequence). The CDR3 consists of 12 residues. The CDR3 here is CSARDGEHEQYF.